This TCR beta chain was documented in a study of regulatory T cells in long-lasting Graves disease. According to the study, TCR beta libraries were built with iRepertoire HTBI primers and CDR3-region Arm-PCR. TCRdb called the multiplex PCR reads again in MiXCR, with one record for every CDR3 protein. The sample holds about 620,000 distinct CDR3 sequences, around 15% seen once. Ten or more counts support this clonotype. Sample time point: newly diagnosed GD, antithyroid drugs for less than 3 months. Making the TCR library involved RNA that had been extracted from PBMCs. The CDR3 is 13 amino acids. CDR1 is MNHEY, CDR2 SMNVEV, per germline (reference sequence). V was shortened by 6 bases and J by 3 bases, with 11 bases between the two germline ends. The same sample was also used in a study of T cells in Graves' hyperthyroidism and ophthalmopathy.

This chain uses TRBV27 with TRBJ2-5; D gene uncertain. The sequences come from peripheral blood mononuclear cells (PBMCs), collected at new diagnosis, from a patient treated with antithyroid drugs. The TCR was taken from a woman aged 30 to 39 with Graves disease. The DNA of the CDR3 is TGTGCCAGCAGCCCCGGGCTGAAAGAGACCCAGTACTTC. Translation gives CASSPGLKETQYF.